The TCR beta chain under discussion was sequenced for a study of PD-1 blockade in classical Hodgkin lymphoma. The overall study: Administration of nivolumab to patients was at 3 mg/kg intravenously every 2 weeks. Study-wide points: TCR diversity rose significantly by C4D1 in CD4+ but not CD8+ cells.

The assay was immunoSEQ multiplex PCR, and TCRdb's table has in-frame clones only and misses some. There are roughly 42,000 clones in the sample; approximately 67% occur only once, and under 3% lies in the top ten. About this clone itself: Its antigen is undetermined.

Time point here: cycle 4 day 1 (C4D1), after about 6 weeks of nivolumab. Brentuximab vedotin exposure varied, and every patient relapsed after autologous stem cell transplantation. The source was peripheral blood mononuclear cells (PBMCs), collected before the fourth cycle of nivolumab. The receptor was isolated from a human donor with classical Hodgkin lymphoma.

CDR3 sequence reads: CASRQSQETQYF. Written as DNA, the CDR3 is TGTGCCAGCAGACAGAGCCAAGAGACCCAGTACTTC. This chain links TRBV6-4 with TRBJ2-5, with D unclear. Germline V gene lookup returns CDR1 MRHNA and CDR2 SNTAGT. Trimming cost V 6 bases and J 1 base, with 6 bases left between them. The CDR3 is 12 amino acids.